The clone carrying this T cell receptor (beta chain) has only a few counts. Deletions cut 4 bases from V and 6 bases from J, with 9 bases between. The CDR3 is made up of 13 amino acids. Germline lookup yields CDR1 SNHLY and CDR2 FYNNEI. Each CDR3 protein gets one entry after TCRdb re-called the RT-PCR reads with MiXCR. The sample has about 700,000 distinct CDR3 sequences, 13% to 15% seen once. This chain links TRBV2 with TRBJ2-2; D is perhaps TRBD1 (5 bases). The receptor was isolated from a female donor in good health, serving as a healthy control. Sequencing was done on a sample of memory CD4+ T cells from blood. The DNA of the CDR3 is TGTGCCAGCAGTGTATGGGGCTCCGGGGAGCTGTTTTTT. Its translation is CASSVWGSGELFF.